This TCR beta chain comes out of a study of identifying expanded T cells in peripheral blood. No infections or other immune events were documented during collection. Study observations and caveats: Differentially abundant clones: 0.95 to 1.5 between replicates, around 17 at approximately 13 days, 18 to 20 at four. Two-week clone count variance significantly increased as total template count grew.

TCRdb keeps only in-frame clones here, not all; method: immunoSEQ multiplex PCR. This sample yields about 100,000 clones, of which around nine tenths are seen a single time; around 5% belongs to the top ten. On this clone: Antigen unknown.

The origin of this receptor is a person between 18 and 75 years old in good health. Sequences were obtained from blood.

CDR3 amino acids: CASSVTGTGNVNEQFF. The CDR3 nucleotides are TGTGCCAGCAGCGTGACCGGGACAGGGAATGTCAATGAGCAGTTCTTC. J is TRBJ2-1 and V is TRBV11-2; the match to TRBD1 covers 9 bases. This CDR3 spans 16 amino acids. CDR1 is SGHAT, CDR2 FQNNGV, per germline. The junction had 11 bases not matched to a gene; V was cut back by 5 bases and J by 6 bases.